The subject of this entry is one T cell receptor (beta chain). No antigen is known for it. This sample is drawn from a study of cytomegalovirus exposure and HLA in healthy donors. The wider study: From about 200 million T cells, an earlier analysis saw approximately 110 million unique TCR beta sequences.

PCR involved 60 Vbeta and 13 Jbeta primers. The method was immunoSEQ multiplex PCR; TCRdb's version includes in-frame clones alone and lacks a portion of them. The table lists more than 100,000 clones, about 61% of them singletons, with less than 3% in the top ten. Findings and limits, study-wide: Later work found most CMV-associated TCR beta chains apparently HLA-restricted. Later work associated 17,000 or so TCR beta sequences with HLA alleles at 0.05 false discovery rate. TCR beta sequences reportedly predicted the HLA-A and HLA-B alleles of most subjects accurately.

Sequenced sample: PBMCs. The clonotype was recovered from a woman in her thirties or forties in good health and CMV-seronegative.

CDR3 nucleotides: TGTGCCAGCAGTTTGGAGGTGCTTCGGGGCTACACCTTC. Its protein product is CASSLEVLRGYTF. V gene TRBV28 combines with J gene TRBJ1-2; no definite D call. CDR1 is MDHEN and CDR2 is SYDVKM in the germline V gene. Trimming took 3 bases from V and 8 from J, leaving 13 bases between them. The CDR3 is made up of 13 amino acids.